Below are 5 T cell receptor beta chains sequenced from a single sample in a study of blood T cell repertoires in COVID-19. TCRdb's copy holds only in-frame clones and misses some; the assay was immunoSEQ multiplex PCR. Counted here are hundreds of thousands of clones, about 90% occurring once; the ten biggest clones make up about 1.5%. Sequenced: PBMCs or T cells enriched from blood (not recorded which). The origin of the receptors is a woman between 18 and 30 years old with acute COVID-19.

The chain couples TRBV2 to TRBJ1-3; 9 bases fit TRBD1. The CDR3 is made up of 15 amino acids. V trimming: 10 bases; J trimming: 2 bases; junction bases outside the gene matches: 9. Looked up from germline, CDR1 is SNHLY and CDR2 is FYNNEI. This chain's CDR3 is CATGQGSLAGNTIYF. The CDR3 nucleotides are TGTGCCACCGGACAGGGGAGTTTGGCTGGAAACACCATATATTTT.

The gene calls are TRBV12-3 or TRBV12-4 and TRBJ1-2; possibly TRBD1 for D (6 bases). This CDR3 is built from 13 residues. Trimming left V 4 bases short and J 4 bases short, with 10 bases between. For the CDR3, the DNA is TGTGCCAGCAGTTCACAGGGATTCTATGGCTACACCTTC. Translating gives CASSSQGFYGYTF.

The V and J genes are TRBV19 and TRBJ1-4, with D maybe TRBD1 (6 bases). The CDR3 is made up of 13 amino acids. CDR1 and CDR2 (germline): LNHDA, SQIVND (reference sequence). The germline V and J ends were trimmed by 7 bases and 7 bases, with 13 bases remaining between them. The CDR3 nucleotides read TGTGCCAGTAACCCGACAGGAGGTGAAAAACTGTTTTTT. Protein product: CASNPTGGEKLFF.

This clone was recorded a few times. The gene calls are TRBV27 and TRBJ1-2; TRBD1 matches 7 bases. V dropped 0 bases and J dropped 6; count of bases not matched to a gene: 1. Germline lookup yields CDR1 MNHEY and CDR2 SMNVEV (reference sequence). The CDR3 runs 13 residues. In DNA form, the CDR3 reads TGTGCCAGCAGTTTATCAGGGGGCGATGGCTACACCTTC. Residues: CASSLSGGDGYTF.

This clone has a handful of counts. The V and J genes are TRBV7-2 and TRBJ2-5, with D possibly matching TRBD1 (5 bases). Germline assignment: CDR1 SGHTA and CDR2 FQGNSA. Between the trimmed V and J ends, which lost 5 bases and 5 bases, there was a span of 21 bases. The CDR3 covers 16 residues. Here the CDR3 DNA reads TGTGCCAGCAGCCTCCCAGGGCGTGAACGATGGGAGACCCAGTACTTC. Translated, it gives CASSLPGRERWETQYF. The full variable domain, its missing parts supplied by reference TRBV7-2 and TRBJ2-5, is GAGVSQSPSNKVTEKGKDVELRCDPISGHTALYWYRQSLGQGLEFLIYFQGNSAPDKSGLPSDRFSAERTGGSVSTLTIQRTQQEDSAVYLCASSLPGRERWETQYFGPGTRLLVL.